This is a list of T cell receptor beta chains from one sample in a study of memory CD8 T cells in hepatitis C reinfection. Some clones are missing from TCRdb's copy, which holds only in-frame ones; the method was immunoSEQ multiplex PCR. The repertoire has 46,000 or so clones, 89% of them found once; the top ten carry around 0.78%. Sequenced sample: naive CD8+ T cells sorted from blood. The receptors originated from a man between 18 and 29 years old with hepatitis C virus infection. The CDR3 runs from the conserved cysteine through the conserved F or W. The order of the fields is clone size, V gene, D gene, J gene, CDR3 DNA, CDR3 protein. D genes are given only for firm matches. A row's size may be missing; if present it is once, few, many or a size class.

NA	TRBV7-9	NA	TRBJ2-3	TGTGCCAGCAGCTTAGACGCGTGGGGGGGCACCACAGATACGCAGTATTTT	CASSLDAWGGTTDTQYF
NA	TRBV9	NA	TRBJ2-1	TGTGCCAGCAGCGCCCCGGTGGAGGGGGCGGGGGGTGAGCAGTTCTTC	CASSAPVEGAGGEQFF
once	TRBV6-5	TRBD1	TRBJ2-1	TGTGCCAGCAGTGACAGGGGGCCCTACAATGAGCAGTTCTTC	CASSDRGPYNEQFF
NA	TRBV4-2	TRBD2	TRBJ2-1	TGTGCCAGCAGCCAAGAGGTAGCGGGAGATTACAATGAGCAGTTCTTC	CASSQEVAGDYNEQFF
NA	TRBV19	NA	TRBJ2-2	TGTGCCAGTTCCATGGCGGGAACAAACACCGGGGAGCTGTTTTTT	CASSMAGTNTGELFF
NA	TRBV2	TRBD1	TRBJ2-7	TGTGCCAGCAGGCCCAGGGGGAGCGAGCAGTACTTC	CASRPRGSEQYF
NA	TRBV4-1	NA	TRBJ1-2	TGCGCCAGCAGCCAGTTGACAGCCGCTAACTATGGCTACACCTTC	CASSQLTAANYGYTF
few	TRBV6-6	NA	TRBJ2-7	TGTGCCAGCATCCACTCGGGGGACAGTTCCTACGAGCAGTACTTC	CASIHSGDSSYEQYF
NA	TRBV27	NA	TRBJ2-1	TGTGCCAGCAGCCCCACTAGCATTGAGCAGTTCTTC	CASSPTSIEQFF
NA	TRBV28	TRBD2	TRBJ2-2	TGTGCCAGCAGTCCCCTGCCTTTACTAGCGGTGAACACCGGGGAGCTGTTTTTT	CASSPLPLLAVNTGELFF
NA	TRBV5-4	TRBD1	TRBJ2-7	TGTGCCAGCAGCCACGGGACAGGGTTTTCCTACGAGCAGTACTTC	CASSHGTGFSYEQYF
NA	TRBV28	TRBD1	TRBJ2-5	TGTGCCAGCAGCCTGGGACAGTACCAAGAGACCCAGTACTTC	CASSLGQYQETQYF
NA	TRBV30	TRBD2	TRBJ2-2	TGTGCCTGGAGTCTTCTTAGCGGGGGGGGGCTGTTTTTT	CAWSLLSGGGLFF
NA	TRBV7-8	TRBD2	TRBJ2-1	TGTGCCAGTAGCTACACGGGACTAGCGGGGGCTTACAATGAGCAGTTCTTC	CASSYTGLAGAYNEQFF
NA	TRBV9	TRBD2	TRBJ2-1	TGTGCCAGCAGCGATGTAGCGGGAGAGGGGGAGCAGTTCTTC	CASSDVAGEGEQFF
once	TRBV4-2	TRBD1	TRBJ2-1	TGTGCCAGCAGCCAAACAGGGGGCTCCTGCAATGAGCAGTTCTTC	CASSQTGGSCNEQFF
once	TRBV20-1	NA	TRBJ1-1	TGCAGTGCTGAGGAGAACACTGAAGCTTTCTTT	CSAEENTEAFF
NA	TRBV29-1	TRBD1	TRBJ1-3	TGCAGCGTTGAATCCCCGGACAGGGGGCACTCTGGAAACACCATATATTTT	CSVESPDRGHSGNTIYF
NA	TRBV4-3	TRBD2	TRBJ2-5	TGCGCCAGCAGCCAAGGGCTAGCGGGGGGGGAGACCCAGTACTTC	CASSQGLAGGETQYF
NA	TRBV29-1	NA	TRBJ1-4	TGCAGCGCATACGGCGGGGAGGGGGAAAAACTGTTTTTT	CSAYGGEGEKLFF
NA	TRBV27	NA	TRBJ2-7	TGTGCCAGCAGTTTTTTCGGGGGCTACGAGCAGTACTTC	CASSFFGGYEQYF
NA	TRBV19	NA	TRBJ2-1	TGTGCCAGTAGTATAGGGCGCGGGATTTACAATGAGCAGTTCTTC	CASSIGRGIYNEQFF
NA	TRBV10-3	NA	TRBJ2-7	TGTGCCATCAGTTTAGACTCCTACGAGCAGTACTTC	CAISLDSYEQYF